The sequence of this T cell receptor (beta chain) was determined in a study of T cells in localized non-small cell lung cancer. Trimming pared 2 bases from V and 2 bases from J, leaving 17 bases between. The CDR3 has 16 residues. CDR1 and CDR2 (germline): GTSNPN, SVGIG (reference sequence). Some clones are missing from TCRdb's copy, which holds only in-frame ones; the method was immunoSEQ multiplex PCR. Altogether some 37,000 clones are present, around 90% being singletons, with the ten largest covering 2.5% to 3%. Material: peripheral blood, obtained before any cancer treatment. The clonotype originates from a woman aged 35 to 69 with stage I lung adenocarcinoma. The chain is built from TRBV30 and TRBJ2-3; the D gene is possibly TRBD1 (6 bases). The DNA for the CDR3 is TGTGCCTGGAGTTCCTGGACAGCTGCTACCACAGATACGCAGTATTTT. Amino acids: CAWSSWTAATTDTQYF.